These 17 T cell receptor beta chains were all obtained from the same sample, sequenced in a study of T-cell reconstitution after alpha-beta-depleted transplantation in children. A TCRbeta library incorporating unique molecular identifiers was prepared. TCRdb re-called the PCR reads with MiXCR, one entry per CDR3 protein. This table holds hundreds of thousands of distinct CDR3 sequences, about a tenth found once. The specimen was PBMCs, collected before TCRalphabeta/CD19-depleted stem cell transplant. Receptors originate from a child younger than two with acute myeloid leukemia, due to receive a stem cell transplant.

Comments on this clonotype: A much larger clone is a single base away; this may be a read error. V usage is TRBV29-1 and J usage is TRBJ2-7, with D possibly TRBD1 on 5 matching bases. There are 14 residues in the CDR3. Per the germline V gene, CDR1 is SQVTM and CDR2 is ANQGSEA. CDR3 DNA: TGCAGCGTCGCAGGGTCTCAAACCTCCTACGAGCAGTCCTTC. It encodes CSVAGSQTSYEQSF.

Many counts were recorded for this clonotype. CDR3 bases: TGCGCCAGCAGCCGAGACAAGGGAGGGAACACTGAAGCTTTCTTT. Its protein product is CASSRDKGGNTEAFF. The chain combines TRBV5-1 with TRBJ1-1, with unresolved D. V was trimmed by 4 bases and J by 1 base, leaving 14 bases between them. Per the germline V gene, CDR1 is SGHRS and CDR2 is YFSETQ. This CDR3 contains 15 residues.

This clonotype showed up many times. The chain has TRBV20-1 and TRBJ1-1, with D possibly being TRBD1 (5 bases). Germline CDR1 reads DFQATT; CDR2 reads SNEGSKA (reference sequence). CDR3 length: 14 residues. The V end lost 0 bases, the J end lost 7 bases, and 15 bases lay between the germline ends. The CDR3 is CSARDSAGSDEAFF. CDR3 DNA: TGCAGTGCTAGAGATTCAGCAGGGTCTGATGAAGCTTTCTTT.

This clonotype was counted ten times or more. The V call is TRBV7-2, the J call TRBJ2-7, with D hard to call. V was shortened by 4 bases and J by 3 bases, with 10 bases between the two germline ends. The length of the CDR3 is 13 residues. Germline V gives CDR1 SGHTA, CDR2 FQGNSA. CDR3 in amino acids: CASSSYLVYEQYF. DNA for the CDR3: TGTGCCAGCAGCTCCTACTTGGTCTACGAGCAGTACTTC.

This clonotype was observed at least ten times. The chain uses TRBV20-1 and TRBJ2-5; weak D call: TRBD1 (6 bases). This CDR3 contains 13 residues. V was shortened by 5 bases and J by 1 base, with 11 bases between the two germline ends. Per germline, CDR1 DFQATT and CDR2 SNEGSKA (reference sequence). The CDR3 sequence: CSAWDTIQETQYF. In DNA form, the CDR3 reads TGCAGTGCTTGGGACACGATCCAAGAGACCCAGTACTTC.

This clonotype appeared a few times. This chain joins TRBV19 and TRBJ2-7; possible D gene TRBD1, 6 bases. With 7 bases removed from V and 0 bases from J, the gap between germline ends came to 10 bases. The CDR3 consists of 13 residues. The germline V gene has CDR1 LNHDA and CDR2 SQIVND (reference sequence). The CDR3 loop is CASKGHISYEQYF. CDR3 DNA sequence: TGTGCCAGTAAGGGACACATCTCCTACGAGCAGTACTTC.

This clonotype was observed at least ten times. The genes are TRBV5-6 and TRBJ1-2; D gene unclear. CDR1 and CDR2 (germline): SGHDT, YYEEEE. The CDR3 runs 13 residues. Trimming removed 4 bases from V and 2 bases from J, with 9 bases in between. The CDR3 nucleotides are TGTGCCAGCAGCCCAACGACCAACTATGGCTACACCTTC. Amino acid sequence: CASSPTTNYGYTF.

This clonotype was recorded at least ten times. The chain recombines TRBV5-1 with TRBJ2-3, with no clear D. In germline, CDR1 is SGHRS, CDR2 YFSETQ. The CDR3 runs 13 residues. Trimming removed 2 bases at V and 6 bases at J, with 10 bases between. The CDR3 nucleotides are TGCGCCAGCAGCTTAATGGTGACGGATACGCAGTATTTT. It translates to CASSLMVTDTQYF.

With regard to this clonotype: A much larger clone sits a single nucleotide away, making a read error possible. The rearrangement joins TRBV28 to TRBJ2-5; D may correspond to TRBD1 or TRBD2 (5 bases each). The CDR3 has 16 residues. Trimming took 3 bases from V and 2 from J, leaving 16 bases between them. Germline V CDR1 and CDR2: MDHEN, SYDVKM. CDR3 protein: CASSFGLGVGQETQYF. The CDR3 region has the DNA TGTGCCAGCAGTTTCGGGCTGGGGGTAGGTCAAGAGACCCAGTACTTC.

V is TRBV27 and J is TRBJ2-7, with a possible D match to TRBD1 (6 bases). CDR1 is MNHEY and CDR2 is SMNVEV in the germline V gene (reference sequence). V was pared by 6 bases and J by 2 bases, with 14 bases between. The CDR3 covers 14 residues. CDR3 in DNA: TGTGCCAGCAGCTGGAAGGGGGTCACCTACGAGCAGTACTTC. Translating it yields CASSWKGVTYEQYF.

This clonotype has ten or more counts. The rearrangement joins TRBV27 to TRBJ2-2; D is unclear. Trimming stripped 7 bases from V and 5 bases from J, with 14 bases between. The CDR3 has 14 residues. The germline V gene encodes CDR1 MNHEY and CDR2 SMNVEV (reference sequence). CDR3 bases: TGTGCCAGCACGGCCCATCCCCGTACCGGGGAGCTGTTTTTT. Its protein is CASTAHPRTGELFF.

This clonotype has a count of ten or more. The gene calls are TRBV25-1 and TRBJ2-3; 11 nucleotides match TRBD2. This CDR3 contains 14 residues. J lost 11 bases, V lost 1 base, and 5 bases had no gene match. Germline V gene sequence: CDR1 MGHDK, CDR2 SYGVNS. The CDR3 reads CASSESLAGVEQYF. Here the CDR3 DNA reads TGTGCCAGCAGTGAATCACTAGCGGGAGTGGAGCAGTATTTT.

The chain joins TRBV24-1 to TRBJ2-5; no reliable D call. The tail of the sequence fits TRBJ2-1 better, so the J call may be wrong. This CDR3 is built from 14 residues. CDR1 is KGHDR and CDR2 is SFDVKD in the germline V gene. This CDR3 is CATSDWETYNEQFF. The CDR3 DNA follows: TGTGCCACCAGTGATTGGGAAACCTACAATGAGCAGTTCTTC.

In its sample, this clonotype was seen many times. The chain employs TRBV12-3 or TRBV12-4 and TRBJ1-5, with D possibly matching TRBD1 (5 bases). The CDR3 has 14 residues. V lost 6 bases to trimming and J lost 6 bases, with 15 bases between them. CDR3 in DNA: TGTGCCAGCAGGGACACCACGGGGGGTCAGCCCCAGCATTTT. It yields the protein CASRDTTGGQPQHF.

This clonotype was recorded many times. The V gene is TRBV20-1, the J gene TRBJ1-1; D is ambiguous. There are 12 residues in the CDR3. Germline loops: CDR1 DFQATT, CDR2 SNEGSKA (reference sequence). CDR3 DNA sequence: TGCAGCGCCCTCATTAAGAACACTGAAGCTTTCTTT. Residues: CSALIKNTEAFF.

Ten or more counts support this clonotype. This sequence joins TRBV20-1 and TRBJ2-2; D remains unclear. Trimming stripped 3 bases from V and 1 base from J, with 6 bases between. Germline V lookup: CDR1 DFQATT, CDR2 SNEGSKA (reference sequence). The CDR3 sequence is 13 residues long. The CDR3 here is CSARGGNTGELFF. The CDR3, as DNA: TGCAGTGCTAGGGGCGGGAACACCGGGGAGCTGTTTTTT.

This clonotype was detected ten times or more. This chain joins TRBV4-3 and TRBJ2-2; 7 positions match TRBD2. Trimming cost V 0 bases and J 0 bases; bases outside gene matches: 7. Germline CDR1 LGHNA, CDR2 YSLEER. The CDR3 length is 18 residues. The CDR3 reads CASSQDLRGEANTGELFF. The CDR3 DNA reads as TGCGCCAGCAGCCAAGATCTTCGGGGGGAAGCGAACACCGGGGAGCTGTTTTTT.